Described below is a single T cell receptor beta chain sequence and its context. This entry belongs to a study of PD-L1 blockade in urothelial cancer. Time point defined: pretreatment peripheral blood. This table comes from immunoSEQ multiplex PCR, and its TCRdb copy is limited to in-frame clones, with some not included. The sample lists 100,000 to 150,000 clones, approximately 88% occurring once. Germline CDR1 LNHNV, CDR2 YYDKDF (reference sequence). This CDR3 is built from 12 residues. The V end was cut by 0 bases, the J end by 6 bases, with 6 bases between. The sample in question was PBMCs, obtained around atezolizumab (anti-PD-L1) treatment. The rearrangement joins TRBV15 to TRBJ2-7, with D hard to call. The receptor comes from a man aged 50-59 years with urothelial cancer. As DNA, the CDR3 is TGTGCCACCAGCAGAGATAGTTCCGAGCAGTACTTC. Its translation is CATSRDSSEQYF.